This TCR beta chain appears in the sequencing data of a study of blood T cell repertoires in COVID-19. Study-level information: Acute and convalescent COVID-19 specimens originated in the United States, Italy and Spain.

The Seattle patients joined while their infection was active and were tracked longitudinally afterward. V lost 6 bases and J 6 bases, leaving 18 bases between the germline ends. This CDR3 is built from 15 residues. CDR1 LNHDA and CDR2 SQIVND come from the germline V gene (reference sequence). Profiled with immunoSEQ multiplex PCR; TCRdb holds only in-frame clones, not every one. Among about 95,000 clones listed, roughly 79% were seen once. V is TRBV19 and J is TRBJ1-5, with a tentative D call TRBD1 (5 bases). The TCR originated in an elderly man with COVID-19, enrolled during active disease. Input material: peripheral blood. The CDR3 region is CASREQETYGQPQHF. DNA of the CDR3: TGTGCCAGTAGAGAACAGGAGACCTATGGTCAGCCCCAGCATTTT.